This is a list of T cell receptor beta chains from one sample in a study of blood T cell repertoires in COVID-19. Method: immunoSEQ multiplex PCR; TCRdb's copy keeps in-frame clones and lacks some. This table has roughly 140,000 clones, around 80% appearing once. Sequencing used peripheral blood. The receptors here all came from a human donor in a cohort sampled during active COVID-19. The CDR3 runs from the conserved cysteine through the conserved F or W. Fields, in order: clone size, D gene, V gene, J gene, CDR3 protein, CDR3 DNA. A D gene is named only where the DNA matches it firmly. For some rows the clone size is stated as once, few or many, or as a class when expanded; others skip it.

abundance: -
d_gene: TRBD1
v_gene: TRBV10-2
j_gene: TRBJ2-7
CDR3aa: CASSGTGTVSYEQYF
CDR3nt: TGCGCCAGCAGCGGAACCGGGACAGTCTCCTACGAGCAGTACTTC

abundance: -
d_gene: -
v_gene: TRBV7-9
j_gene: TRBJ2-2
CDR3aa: CASSKAGTSGELFF
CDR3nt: TGTGCCAGCAGCAAGGCTGGGACATCCGGGGAGCTGTTTTTT

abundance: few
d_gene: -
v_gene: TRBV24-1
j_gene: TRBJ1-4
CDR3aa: CATAPGRGNEKLFF
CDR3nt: TGTGCCACCGCCCCGGGACGGGGGAATGAAAAACTGTTTTTT

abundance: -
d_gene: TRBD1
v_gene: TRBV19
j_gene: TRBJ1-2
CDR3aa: CASSVPQTGYGYTF
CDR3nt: TGTGCCAGTAGTGTCCCCCAGACAGGGTATGGCTACACCTTC

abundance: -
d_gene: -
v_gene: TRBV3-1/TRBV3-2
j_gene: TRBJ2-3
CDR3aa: CASSPPRGTQYF
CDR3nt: TGTGCCAGCAGCCCCCCACGGGGTACGCAGTATTTT

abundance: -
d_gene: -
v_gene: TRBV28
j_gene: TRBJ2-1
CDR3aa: CASSHRLGLKYEQFF
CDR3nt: TGTGCCAGCAGTCACCGACTAGGCCTTAAGTATGAGCAGTTCTTC

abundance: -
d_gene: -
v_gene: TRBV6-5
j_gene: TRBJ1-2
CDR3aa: CASSNREPHGYTF
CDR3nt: TGTGCCAGCAGTAACAGGGAGCCGCATGGCTACACCTTC

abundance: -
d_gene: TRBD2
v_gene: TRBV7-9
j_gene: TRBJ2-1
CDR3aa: CASNPRLASGENEQFF
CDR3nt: TGTGCCAGCAACCCCCGGCTGGCTAGCGGGGAGAATGAGCAGTTCTTC

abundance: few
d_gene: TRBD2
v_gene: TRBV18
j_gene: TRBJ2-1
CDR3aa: CASSPGLAGGPKSSYNEQFF
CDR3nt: TGTGCCAGCTCACCGGGACTAGCGGGGGGCCCGAAGAGCTCCTACAATGAGCAGTTCTTC

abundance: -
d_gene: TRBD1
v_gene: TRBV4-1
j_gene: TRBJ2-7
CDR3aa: CASSQDAGQGDEQYF
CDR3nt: TGCGCCAGCAGCCAAGATGCCGGACAGGGAGACGAGCAGTACTTC

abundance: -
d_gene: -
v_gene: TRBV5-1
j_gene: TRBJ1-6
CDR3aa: CASSLDRGYNSPLHF
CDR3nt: TGCGCCAGCAGCTTGGACCGGGGGTATAATTCACCCCTCCACTTT

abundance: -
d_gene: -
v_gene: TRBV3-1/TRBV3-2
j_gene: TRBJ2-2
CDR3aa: CASSQSKTNTGELFF
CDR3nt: TGTGCCAGCAGCCAATCAAAGACAAACACCGGGGAGCTGTTTTTT

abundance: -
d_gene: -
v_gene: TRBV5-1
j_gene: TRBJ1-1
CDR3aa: CASRLQGSNTEAFF
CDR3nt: TGCGCCAGCAGGTTACAGGGTTCCAACACTGAAGCTTTCTTT

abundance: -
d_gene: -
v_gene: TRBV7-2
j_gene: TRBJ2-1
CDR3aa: CASSLAALTGDEQFF
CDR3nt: TGTGCCAGCAGCTTAGCTGCCCTTACCGGAGATGAGCAGTTCTTC

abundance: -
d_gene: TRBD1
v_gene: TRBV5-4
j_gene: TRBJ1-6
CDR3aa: CASSPAAGRGRGSPLHF
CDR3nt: TGTGCCAGCAGCCCCGCTGCAGGCAGGGGGCGAGGTTCACCCCTCCACTTT

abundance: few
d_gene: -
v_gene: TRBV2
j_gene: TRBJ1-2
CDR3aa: CASLPLSGGYTF
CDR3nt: TGTGCCAGCCTGCCACTATCCGGTGGCTACACCTTC

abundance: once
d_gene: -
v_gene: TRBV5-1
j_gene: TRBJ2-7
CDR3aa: CASSLRQESYEQYF
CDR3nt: TGCGCCAGCAGCTTGCGACAGGAATCCTACGAGCAGTACTTC

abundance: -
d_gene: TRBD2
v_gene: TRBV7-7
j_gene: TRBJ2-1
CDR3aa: CASSLVAGGWNEQFF
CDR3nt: TGTGCTAGCAGCTTAGTAGCGGGGGGCTGGAATGAGCAGTTCTTC

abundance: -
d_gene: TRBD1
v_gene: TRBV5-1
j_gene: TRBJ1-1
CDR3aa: CASSSDRANMEAFF
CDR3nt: TGCGCCAGCAGTTCGGACAGGGCTAATATGGAAGCTTTCTTT

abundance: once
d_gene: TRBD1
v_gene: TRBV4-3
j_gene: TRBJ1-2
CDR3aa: CASSHRTGERNGYTF
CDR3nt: TGCGCCAGCAGCCACCGGACAGGCGAGAGGAATGGCTACACCTTC

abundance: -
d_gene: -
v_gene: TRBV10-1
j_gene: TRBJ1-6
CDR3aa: CASRSGTSGGNSPLHF
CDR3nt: TGCGCCAGCAGATCAGGGACCTCGGGAGGAAATTCACCCCTCCACTTT

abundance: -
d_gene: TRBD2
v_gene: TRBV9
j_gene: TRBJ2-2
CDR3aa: CASSVLAGGDTGELFF
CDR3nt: TGTGCCAGCAGCGTATTAGCGGGGGGTGACACCGGGGAGCTGTTTTTT

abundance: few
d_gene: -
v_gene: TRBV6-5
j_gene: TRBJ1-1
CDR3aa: CASSYSRGGEAFF
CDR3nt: TGTGCCAGCAGTTACTCGAGGGGGGGTGAAGCTTTCTTT

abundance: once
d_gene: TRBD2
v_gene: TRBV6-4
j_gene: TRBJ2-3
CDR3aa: CASSEEAGGQGTQYF
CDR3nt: TGTGCCAGCAGTGAGGAAGCGGGGGGGCAGGGCACGCAGTATTTT

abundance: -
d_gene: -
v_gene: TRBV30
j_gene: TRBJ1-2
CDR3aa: CAWRREGHGGYTF
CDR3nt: TGTGCCTGGAGGAGGGAGGGGCACGGTGGCTACACCTTC

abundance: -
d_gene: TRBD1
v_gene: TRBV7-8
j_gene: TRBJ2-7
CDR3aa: CASSRGTGTGYEQYF
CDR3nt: TGTGCCAGCAGCCGAGGTACCGGGACAGGCTACGAGCAGTACTTC

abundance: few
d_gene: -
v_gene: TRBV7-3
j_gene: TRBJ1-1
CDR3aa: CASSLAEHTEAFF
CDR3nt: TGTGCCAGCAGCTTAGCGGAACACACTGAAGCTTTCTTT